Reported below is one T cell receptor (beta chain). Germline V gene sequence: CDR1 SGHKS, CDR2 YYEKEE (reference sequence). The V segment lost 6 bases and the J segment 3 bases; nucleotides outside the gene matches: 8. This CDR3 spans 15 amino acids. This specimen comes from a study of Graves' ophthalmopathy and Graves' hyperthyroidism. RNA transcripts were the source from which TCR beta CDR3 regions were amplified. HTBI-primed RT-PCR formed the first round, and a multiplex PCR formed the second. MiXCR, applied by TCRdb to the multiplex PCR reads, yields one record per CDR3 protein. The sample contains over 650,000 distinct CDR3 sequences, 35% to 50% of which appear only once.

The clonotype originates from an adult man with Graves' ophthalmopathy. Sequencing was performed on peripheral blood. The rearrangement joins TRBV5-5 to TRBJ2-2; TRBD2 matches 7 bases. CDR3 sequence (DNA): TGTGCCAGCAAACCGGCGGGAGCTTACACCGGGGAGCTGTTTTTT. Its protein product is CASKPAGAYTGELFF.